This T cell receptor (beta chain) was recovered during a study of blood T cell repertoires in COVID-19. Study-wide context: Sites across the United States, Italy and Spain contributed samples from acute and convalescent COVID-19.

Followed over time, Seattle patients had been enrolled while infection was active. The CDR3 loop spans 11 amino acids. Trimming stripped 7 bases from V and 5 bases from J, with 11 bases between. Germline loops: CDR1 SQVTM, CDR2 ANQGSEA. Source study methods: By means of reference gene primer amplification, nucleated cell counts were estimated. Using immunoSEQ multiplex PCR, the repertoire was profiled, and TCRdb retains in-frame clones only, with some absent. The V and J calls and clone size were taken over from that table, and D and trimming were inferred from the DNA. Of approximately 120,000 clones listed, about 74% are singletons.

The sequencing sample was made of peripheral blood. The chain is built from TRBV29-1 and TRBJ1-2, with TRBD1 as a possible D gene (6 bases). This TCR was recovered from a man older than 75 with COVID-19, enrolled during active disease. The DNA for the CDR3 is TGCAGCGGGGGGGGCAGTTATGGCTACACCTTC. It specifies CSGGGSYGYTF.